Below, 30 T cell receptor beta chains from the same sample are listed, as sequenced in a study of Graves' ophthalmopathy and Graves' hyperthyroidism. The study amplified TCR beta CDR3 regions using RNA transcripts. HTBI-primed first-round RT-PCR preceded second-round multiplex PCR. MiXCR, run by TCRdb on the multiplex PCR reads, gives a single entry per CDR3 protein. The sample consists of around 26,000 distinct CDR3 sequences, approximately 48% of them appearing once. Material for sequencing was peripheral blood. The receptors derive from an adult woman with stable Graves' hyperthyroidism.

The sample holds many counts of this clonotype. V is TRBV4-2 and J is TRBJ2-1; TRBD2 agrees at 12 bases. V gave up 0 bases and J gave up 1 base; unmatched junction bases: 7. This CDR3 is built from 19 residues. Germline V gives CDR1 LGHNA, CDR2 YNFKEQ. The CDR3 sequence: CASSQDPPTSGRSYNEQFF. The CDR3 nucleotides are TGTGCCAGCAGCCAAGACCCCCCCACTAGCGGGAGGTCCTACAATGAGCAGTTCTTC.

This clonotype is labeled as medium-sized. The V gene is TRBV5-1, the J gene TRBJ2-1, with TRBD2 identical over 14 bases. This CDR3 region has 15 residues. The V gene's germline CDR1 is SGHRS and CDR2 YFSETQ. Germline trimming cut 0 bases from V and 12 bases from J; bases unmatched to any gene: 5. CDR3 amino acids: CASSLGTSGRMAQFF. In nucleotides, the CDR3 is TGCGCCAGCAGCTTGGGGACTAGCGGGAGGATGGCGCAGTTCTTC.

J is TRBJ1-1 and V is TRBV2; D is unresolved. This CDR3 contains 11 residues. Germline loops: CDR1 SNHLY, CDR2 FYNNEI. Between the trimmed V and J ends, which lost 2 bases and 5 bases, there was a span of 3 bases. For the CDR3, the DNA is TGTGCCAGCAGTGAACGTACTGAAGCTTTCTTT. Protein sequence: CASSERTEAFF.

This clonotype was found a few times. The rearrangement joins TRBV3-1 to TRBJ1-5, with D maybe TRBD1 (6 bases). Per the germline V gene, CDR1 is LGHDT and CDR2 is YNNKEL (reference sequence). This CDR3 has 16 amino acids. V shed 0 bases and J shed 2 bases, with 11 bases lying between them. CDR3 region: CASSQEWGQGNQPQHF. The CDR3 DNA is TGTGCCAGCAGCCAAGAATGGGGGCAGGGCAATCAGCCCCAGCATTTT.

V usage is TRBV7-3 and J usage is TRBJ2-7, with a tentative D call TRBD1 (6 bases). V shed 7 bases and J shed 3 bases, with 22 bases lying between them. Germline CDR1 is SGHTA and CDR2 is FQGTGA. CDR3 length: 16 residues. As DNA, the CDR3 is TGTGCCAGCACCCGAGGGGGTGACACACCCCTCTACGAGCAGTACTTC. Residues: CASTRGGDTPLYEQYF.

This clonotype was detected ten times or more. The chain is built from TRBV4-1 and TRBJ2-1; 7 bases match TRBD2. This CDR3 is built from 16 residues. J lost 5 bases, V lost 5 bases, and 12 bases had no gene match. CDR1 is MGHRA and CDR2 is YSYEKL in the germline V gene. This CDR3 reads CASSYRLAGGNNEQFF. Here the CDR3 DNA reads TGCGCCAGCAGCTACCGACTAGCTGGAGGTAACAATGAGCAGTTCTTC.

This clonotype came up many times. The DNA of the CDR3 is TGTGCCAGCACTCAACCAGGACTAGCGGGAGGTAATGAGCAGTTCTTC. This translates into CASTQPGLAGGNEQFF. The V call is TRBV28, the J call TRBJ2-1, with 14 bases that match TRBD2. Germline trimming cut 7 bases from V and 7 bases from J; bases unmatched to any gene: 9. CDR3 length: 16 amino acids. CDR1 is MDHEN, CDR2 SYDVKM, per germline.

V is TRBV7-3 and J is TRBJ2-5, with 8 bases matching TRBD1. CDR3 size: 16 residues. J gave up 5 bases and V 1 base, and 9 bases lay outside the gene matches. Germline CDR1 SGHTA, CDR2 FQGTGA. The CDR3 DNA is TGTGCCAGCAGCTTAAGGGCCCAGGGGGCAAGGGAGACCCAGTACTTC. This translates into CASSLRAQGARETQYF.

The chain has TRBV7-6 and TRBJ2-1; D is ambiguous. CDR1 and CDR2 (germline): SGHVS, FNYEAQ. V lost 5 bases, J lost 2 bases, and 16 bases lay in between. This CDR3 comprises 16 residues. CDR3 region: CASSPHGWPTYNEQFF. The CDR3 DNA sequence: TGTGCCAGCAGCCCCCACGGTTGGCCCACCTACAATGAGCAGTTCTTC.

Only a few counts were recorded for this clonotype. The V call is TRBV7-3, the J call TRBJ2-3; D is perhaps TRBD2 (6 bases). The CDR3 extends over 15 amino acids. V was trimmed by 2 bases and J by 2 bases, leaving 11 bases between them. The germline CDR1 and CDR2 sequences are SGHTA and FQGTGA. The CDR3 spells CASSLAGGTTDTQYF. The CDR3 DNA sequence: TGTGCCAGCAGCTTAGCTGGAGGGACCACAGATACGCAGTATTTT.

For the CDR3, the DNA is TGCAGTGCCAGGGACAGGGAGGAGGGGCGGAGCAAGAATGAGCAGTTCTTC. Protein sequence: CSARDREEGRSKNEQFF. This chain links TRBV20-1 with TRBJ2-1; 9 bases are shared with TRBD1. V lost 6 bases, J lost 7 bases, and 19 bases stayed unmatched. The V gene's germline CDR1 is DFQATT and CDR2 SNEGSKA (reference sequence). There are 17 residues in the CDR3.

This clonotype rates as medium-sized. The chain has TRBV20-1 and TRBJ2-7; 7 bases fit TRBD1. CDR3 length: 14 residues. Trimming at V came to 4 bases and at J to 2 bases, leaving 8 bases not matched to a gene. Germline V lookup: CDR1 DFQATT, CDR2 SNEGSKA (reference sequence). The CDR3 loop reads CSATDRVVAYEQYF. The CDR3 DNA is TGCAGTGCTACAGACAGGGTTGTTGCCTACGAGCAGTACTTC.

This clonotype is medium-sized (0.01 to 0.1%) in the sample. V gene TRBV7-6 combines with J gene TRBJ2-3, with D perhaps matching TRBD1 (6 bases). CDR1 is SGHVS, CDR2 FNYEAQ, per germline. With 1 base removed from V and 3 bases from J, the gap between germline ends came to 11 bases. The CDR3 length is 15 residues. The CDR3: CASSLGVRGTDTQYF. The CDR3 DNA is TGTGCCAGCAGCTTAGGGGTCAGGGGAACAGATACGCAGTATTTT.

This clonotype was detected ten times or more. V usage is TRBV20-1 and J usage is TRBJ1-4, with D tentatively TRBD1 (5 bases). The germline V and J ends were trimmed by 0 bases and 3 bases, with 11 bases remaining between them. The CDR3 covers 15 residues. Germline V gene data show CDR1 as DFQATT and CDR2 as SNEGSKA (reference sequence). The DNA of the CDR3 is TGCAGTGCTAGAGACACGACAGTAGCTAATGAAAAACTGTTTTTT. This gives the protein CSARDTTVANEKLFF.

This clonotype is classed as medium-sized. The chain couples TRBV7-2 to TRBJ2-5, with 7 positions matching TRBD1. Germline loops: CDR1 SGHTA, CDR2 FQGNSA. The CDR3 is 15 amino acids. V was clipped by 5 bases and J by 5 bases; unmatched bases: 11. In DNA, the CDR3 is TGTGCCAGCAGCACTCCAACAGGGGCGTACGAGACCCAGTACTTC. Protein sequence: CASSTPTGAYETQYF.

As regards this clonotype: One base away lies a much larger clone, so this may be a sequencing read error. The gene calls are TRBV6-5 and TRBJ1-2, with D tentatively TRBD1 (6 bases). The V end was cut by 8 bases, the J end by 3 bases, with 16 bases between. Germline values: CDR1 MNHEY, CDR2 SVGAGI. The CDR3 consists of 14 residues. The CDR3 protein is CASAGGAFDYGYTF. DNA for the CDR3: TGTGCCAGCGCGGGGGGGGCCTTCGACTATGGCTACACCTTC.

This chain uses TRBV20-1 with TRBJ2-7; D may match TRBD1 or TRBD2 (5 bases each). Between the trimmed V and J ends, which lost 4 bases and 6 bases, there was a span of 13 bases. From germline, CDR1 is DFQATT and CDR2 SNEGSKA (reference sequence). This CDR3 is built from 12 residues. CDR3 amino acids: CSANWDVREQYF. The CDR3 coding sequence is TGCAGTGCTAATTGGGACGTGCGCGAGCAGTACTTC.

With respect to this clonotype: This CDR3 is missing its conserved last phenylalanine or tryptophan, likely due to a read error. CDR3 DNA sequence: TGTGCCACGCATCCCGTTGGGACAGGGAAACAGCCTCAGCATCTT. Translated: CATHPVGTGKQPQHL. The chain employs TRBV25-1 and TRBJ1-5, with 9 bases identical to TRBD1. From germline, CDR1 is MGHDK and CDR2 SYGVNS. The CDR3 is made up of 15 amino acids.

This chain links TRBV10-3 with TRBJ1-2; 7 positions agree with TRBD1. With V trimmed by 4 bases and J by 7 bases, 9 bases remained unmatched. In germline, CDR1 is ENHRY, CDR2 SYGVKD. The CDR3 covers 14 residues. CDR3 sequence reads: CAISGNDRVSGYTF. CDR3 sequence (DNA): TGTGCCATCAGTGGAAACGACAGGGTTAGTGGCTACACCTTC.

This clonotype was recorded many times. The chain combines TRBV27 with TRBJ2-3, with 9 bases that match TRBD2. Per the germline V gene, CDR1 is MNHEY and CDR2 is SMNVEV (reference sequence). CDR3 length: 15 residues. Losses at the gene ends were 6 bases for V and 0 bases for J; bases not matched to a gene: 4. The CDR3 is CASRLAGTSTDTQYF. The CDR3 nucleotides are TGTGCCAGCAGGCTAGCGGGGACTAGCACAGATACGCAGTATTTT.

CDR3 sequence (DNA): TGCAGTGCCAGGACTAGCGGGAGGGCCCCAGATACGCAGTATTTT. Translated, it gives CSARTSGRAPDTQYF. The V gene is TRBV20-1, the J gene TRBJ2-3; 15 bases fit TRBD2. V gave up 6 bases and J gave up 4 bases; unmatched junction bases: 5. Germline lookup yields CDR1 DFQATT and CDR2 SNEGSKA (reference sequence). This CDR3 comprises 15 residues.

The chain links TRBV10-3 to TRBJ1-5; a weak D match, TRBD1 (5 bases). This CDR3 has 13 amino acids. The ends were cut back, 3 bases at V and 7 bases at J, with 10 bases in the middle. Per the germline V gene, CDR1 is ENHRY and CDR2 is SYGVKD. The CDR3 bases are TGTGCCATCAGTGATCGAGGGGACCAGCCCCAGCATTTT. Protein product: CAISDRGDQPQHF.

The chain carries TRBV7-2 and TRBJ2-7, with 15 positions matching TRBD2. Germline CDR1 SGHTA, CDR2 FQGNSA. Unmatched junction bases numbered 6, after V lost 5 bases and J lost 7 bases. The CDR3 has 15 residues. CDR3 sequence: CASSQGLAGGREQYF. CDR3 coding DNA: TGTGCCAGCAGCCAGGGACTAGCGGGAGGCAGGGAGCAGTACTTC.

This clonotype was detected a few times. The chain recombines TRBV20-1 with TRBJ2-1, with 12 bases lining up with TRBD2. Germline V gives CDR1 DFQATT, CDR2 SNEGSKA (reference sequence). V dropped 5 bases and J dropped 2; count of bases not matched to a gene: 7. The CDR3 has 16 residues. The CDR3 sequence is CSAALTSGRTYNEQFF. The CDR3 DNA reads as TGCAGTGCTGCGTTAACTAGCGGGAGGACCTACAATGAGCAGTTCTTC.

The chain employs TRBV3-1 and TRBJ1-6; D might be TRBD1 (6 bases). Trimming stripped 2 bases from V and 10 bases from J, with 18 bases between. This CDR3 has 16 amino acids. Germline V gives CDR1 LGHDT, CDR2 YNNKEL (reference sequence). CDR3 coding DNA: TGTGCCAGCAGCCAACGGGGGGGGGCGGGGGAATCACCCCTCCACTTT. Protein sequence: CASSQRGGAGESPLHF.

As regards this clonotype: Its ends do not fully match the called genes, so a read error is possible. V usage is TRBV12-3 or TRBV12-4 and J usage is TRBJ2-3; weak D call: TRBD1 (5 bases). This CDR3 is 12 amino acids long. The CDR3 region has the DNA TGTGTCAACAGTAGGGGTGGAGATACTCAGTATTTT. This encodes CVNSRGGDTQYF.

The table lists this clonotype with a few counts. In DNA, the CDR3 is TGCAGTGCTAGCATGGGACAGGGGTTTGGACAGCCCCAGCATTTT. This gives the protein CSASMGQGFGQPQHF. The V call is TRBV20-1, the J call TRBJ1-5; 10 bases line up with TRBD1. Germline trimming cut 3 bases from V and 7 bases from J; bases unmatched to any gene: 9. The CDR3 covers 15 residues. Looked up from germline, CDR1 is DFQATT and CDR2 is SNEGSKA (reference sequence).

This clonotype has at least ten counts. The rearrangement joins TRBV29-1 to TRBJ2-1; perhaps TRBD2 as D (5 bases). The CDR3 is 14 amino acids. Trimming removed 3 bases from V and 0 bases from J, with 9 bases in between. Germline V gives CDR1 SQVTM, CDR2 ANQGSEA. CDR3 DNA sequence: TGCAGCGTTGATAGAGGGAGCTCCTACAATGAGCAGTTCTTC. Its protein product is CSVDRGSSYNEQFF.

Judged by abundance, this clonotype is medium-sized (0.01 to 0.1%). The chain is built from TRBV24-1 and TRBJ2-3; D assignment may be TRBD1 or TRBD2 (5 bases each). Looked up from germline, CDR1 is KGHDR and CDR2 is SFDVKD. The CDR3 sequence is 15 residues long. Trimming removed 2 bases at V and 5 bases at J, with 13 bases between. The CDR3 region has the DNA TGTGCCACCAGTGATTCCGACGGGGCGGTAGATACGCAGTATTTT. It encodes CATSDSDGAVDTQYF.

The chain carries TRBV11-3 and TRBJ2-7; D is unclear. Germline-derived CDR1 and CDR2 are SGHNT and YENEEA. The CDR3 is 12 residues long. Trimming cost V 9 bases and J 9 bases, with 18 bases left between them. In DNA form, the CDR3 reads TGTGCCAGAAACTCCTCTAGGCGAGGGCAGTACTTC. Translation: CARNSSRRGQYF.